This TCR beta chain was observed in a study of blood T cell repertoires in COVID-19. In the study overall: From the United States, Italy and Spain came samples of acute and convalescent COVID-19. Sample material is recorded as cDNA or gDNA derived from T cells, B-cell-depleted T cells, or PBMCs.

V lost 3 bases, J lost 2 bases, and 11 bases stayed unmatched. The CDR3 loop spans 18 amino acids. Germline V gives CDR1 SGHRS, CDR2 YFSETQ. Original data processing: Estimates of nucleated cell counts were drawn from the amplification of reference gene primers. Produced via immunoSEQ multiplex PCR; TCRdb's table is partial and in-frame only. That table gives V, J and clone size, and the DNA gave D and trimming. The profile shows roughly 72,000 clones, 90% of them singletons. Sequencing input: peripheral blood. The receptor's source is a human donor in a cohort sampled during active COVID-19. The chain recombines TRBV5-1 with TRBJ2-1; 10 nucleotides align to TRBD1. Here the CDR3 reads CASSSRPAGTGAYNEQFF. The CDR3 DNA sequence: TGCGCCAGCAGCTCCCGTCCAGCCGGGACAGGGGCCTACAATGAGCAGTTCTTC.